This T cell receptor beta chain originates from a study of immune heterogeneity within non-small cell lung tumors. General observations from the study: While identical dominant CDR3 beta clonotypes recurred across tumor sites within a patient, high-frequency clones unique to individual sites also appeared. Statistically, local T-cell clonality exhibited a moderate yet significant correlation with local tumor mutational burden (R 0.3 to 0.4). High-frequency T-cell receptor beta clonotypes differed largely between individual patients.

This CDR3 is built from 13 residues. V lost 5 bases, J lost 6 bases, and 4 bases stayed unmatched. Germline V gives CDR1 SSHAT, CDR2 FNYEAQ (reference sequence). The authors used about 540 ng of bulk tumor genomic DNA per sample as template. Far-apart biopsies, several per primary tumor, were taken during surgery. Patients with untreated, newly diagnosed non-small cell lung cancer underwent curative surgery. TCR beta CDR3 amplification used multiplex PCR with 32 V and 13 J primers. TCRdb re-called the multiplex PCR reads through MiXCR, storing one row per CDR3 protein. The sample shows fewer than 11,000 distinct CDR3 sequences, roughly 29% of them seen only once. This clonotype was recorded at least ten times. The antigen remains unidentified.

The chain employs TRBV7-7 and TRBJ2-1; 7 bases fit TRBD2. The TCR comes from a woman in her forties or fifties with non-small cell lung cancer. The sample was lung tumor tissue. The CDR3: CASSGGLFNEQFF. The CDR3 nucleotides read TGTGCCAGCAGCGGGGGACTATTCAATGAGCAGTTCTTC.